This entry lists 20 T cell receptor beta chains sequenced from one sample in a study of T cell responses to AZD1222 COVID-19 vaccine. The assay was immunoSEQ multiplex PCR, and TCRdb's table has in-frame clones only and misses some. Among 85,000 to 90,000 clones listed, under 95% were seen once. The sequenced sample was peripheral blood, obtained on day 0 of AZD1222 vaccination. Every receptor here comes from an adult in good health.

This clone has a single count. The V and J genes are TRBV7-2 and TRBJ2-7, with D perhaps TRBD2 (6 bases). The germline V gene encodes CDR1 SGHTA and CDR2 FQGNSA. V lost 6 bases and J lost 2, with 14 bases in between. The CDR3 totals 14 residues. The CDR3 loop is CASRMEGGTYEQYF. CDR3 DNA sequence: TGTGCCAGCAGAATGGAGGGCGGAACCTACGAGCAGTACTTC.

The chain recombines TRBV12-3 or TRBV12-4 with TRBJ2-2; D gene unclear. The CDR3 sequence is 13 residues long. V lost 8 bases, J lost 2 bases, and 9 bases lay in between. The CDR3 reads CASGPTNTGELFF. CDR3 nucleotides: TGTGCCAGCGGTCCAACAAACACCGGGGAGCTGTTTTTT.

V gene TRBV20-1 combines with J gene TRBJ2-7, with TRBD1 as a possible D gene (6 bases). The CDR3 sequence is 11 residues long. CDR1 is DFQATT, CDR2 SNEGSKA, per germline (reference sequence). V shed 7 bases and J shed 3 bases, with 10 bases lying between them. CDR3 region: CSGQDNYEQYF. The CDR3 DNA follows: TGCAGTGGACAGGACAACTACGAGCAGTACTTC.

This rearrangement joins TRBV7-9 to TRBJ2-1; weak D call: TRBD1 (6 bases). The CDR3 has 15 amino acids. Looked up from germline, CDR1 is SEHNR and CDR2 is FQNEAQ (reference sequence). The ends were cut back, 5 bases at V and 5 bases at J, with 16 bases in the middle. CDR3: CASSLRGNRDNEQFF. The CDR3 bases are TGTGCCAGCAGCCTGAGGGGGAACAGGGACAATGAGCAGTTCTTC.

In this sample, this clone turned up a few times. V and J are TRBV7-8 and TRBJ1-6; D gene ambiguous. The CDR3 sequence is 15 residues long. Germline V gives CDR1 SGHVS, CDR2 FQNEAQ. V lost 7 bases and J 7 bases, leaving 17 bases between the germline ends. CDR3 coding DNA: TGTGCCAGCACCTTTATCAGAACGGAAAATTCACCCCTCCACTTT. This gives the protein CASTFIRTENSPLHF.

J is TRBJ1-1 and V is TRBV28; 7 nucleotides line up with TRBD1. Germline trimming cut 6 bases from V and 5 bases from J; bases unmatched to any gene: 18. The germline CDR1 and CDR2 sequences are MDHEN and SYDVKM. The CDR3 runs 17 residues. The CDR3 nucleotides are TGTGCCAGCAGCCCCTTGGTTCTCCAGGGGGTAGGTACTGAAGCTTTCTTT. It encodes CASSPLVLQGVGTEAFF. Filled out from reference TRBV28 and TRBJ1-1, the complete variable domain reads DVKVTQSSRYLVKRTGEKVFLECVQDMDHENMFWYRQDPGLGLRLIYFSYDVKMKEKGDIPEGYSVSREKKERFSLILESASTNQTSMYLCASSPLVLQGVGTEAFFGQGTRLTVV.

This clone was detected a few times. This chain connects TRBV29-1 to TRBJ1-2, with TRBD1 as a possible D gene (6 bases). The CDR3 is 12 residues long. V was clipped by 2 bases and J by 13 bases, with 17 bases between them. Germline V lookup: CDR1 SQVTM, CDR2 ANQGSEA. The CDR3 nucleotides are TGCAGCGTTGAACGGGCAGGGGAGGGATCCACCTTC. It codes for CSVERAGEGSTF.

The V call is TRBV19, the J call TRBJ1-4, with D perhaps TRBD1 (5 bases). V was cut by 6 bases and J by 8 bases, with 13 bases left in between. The CDR3 spans 13 residues. Germline V gives CDR1 LNHDA, CDR2 SQIVND (reference sequence). Here the CDR3 reads CASRPGTEEKLFF. The CDR3 DNA follows: TGTGCCAGTAGGCCCGGGACTGAGGAAAAACTGTTTTTT.

This chain connects TRBV6-6 to TRBJ2-2; 7 nucleotides agree with TRBD2. This CDR3 is 15 amino acids long. The V gene's germline CDR1 is MNHNY and CDR2 SVGAGI (reference sequence). V lost 2 bases and J lost 3; bases outside the gene matches: 3. The CDR3 DNA follows: TGTGCCAGCAGTTACGCGAGCGGGGACACCGGGGAGCTGTTTTTT. Translating gives CASSYASGDTGELFF.

The chain links TRBV27 to TRBJ2-2; D possibly matches TRBD1 or TRBD2 (5 bases each). Germline CDR1 MNHEY, CDR2 SMNVEV (reference sequence). The CDR3 extends over 12 amino acids. V shed 7 bases and J shed 5 bases, with 8 bases lying between them. The chain's CDR3 is CASIGETGELFF. CDR3 coding DNA: TGTGCCAGCATAGGGGAGACCGGGGAGCTGTTTTTT.

The chain carries TRBV19 and TRBJ1-5, with TRBD1 matching over 7 bases. The germline gives CDR1 LNHDA, CDR2 SQIVND (reference sequence). The CDR3 extends over 14 amino acids. Trimming at V came to 5 bases and at J to 1 base, leaving 2 bases not matched to a gene. CDR3: CASSQDRSNQPQHF. CDR3 in DNA: TGTGCCAGTAGTCAGGACAGGAGCAATCAGCCCCAGCATTTT.

J is TRBJ2-2 and V is TRBV7-9, with D tentatively TRBD2 (7 bases). Germline-derived CDR1 and CDR2 are SEHNR and FQNEAQ (reference sequence). V gave up 5 bases and J gave up 4 bases, with 14 bases separating them. The length of the CDR3 is 15 residues. CDR3 amino acids: CASSPGGQFTGELFF. DNA of the CDR3: TGTGCCAGCAGCCCGGGAGGACAGTTCACCGGGGAGCTGTTTTTT.

This sequence joins TRBV27 and TRBJ1-1; TRBD1 matches at 7 bases. This CDR3 has 14 residues. Trimming at V came to 6 bases and at J to 3 bases, leaving 7 bases not matched to a gene. CDR1 is MNHEY, CDR2 SMNVEV, per germline (reference sequence). The CDR3 is CASRKQGRYTEAFF. In nucleotides, the CDR3 is TGTGCCAGCAGAAAACAGGGGAGGTACACTGAAGCTTTCTTT.

This clone was counted between two and nine times. J is TRBJ2-2 and V is TRBV28; D assignment may be TRBD1 or TRBD2 (5 bases each). The CDR3 is 14 amino acids. Trimming left V 5 bases short and J 5 bases short, with 12 bases between. From germline, CDR1 is MDHEN and CDR2 SYDVKM. The CDR3 coding sequence is TGTGCCAGCAGTCCCGGGACCCCTACCGGGGAGCTGTTTTTT. This codes for CASSPGTPTGELFF. Variable domain in full (rest from reference TRBV28 and TRBJ2-2): DVKVTQSSRYLVKRTGEKVFLECVQDMDHENMFWYRQDPGLGLRLIYFSYDVKMKEKGDIPEGYSVSREKKERFSLILESASTNQTSMYLCASSPGTPTGELFFGEGSRLTVL.

The chain has TRBV3-1 (or the pseudogene TRBV3-2) and TRBJ2-2; D tentatively reads TRBD1 or TRBD2 (5 bases each). Germline V gene sequence: CDR1 LGHDT, CDR2 YNNKEL (reference sequence). The CDR3 runs to 18 residues. Trimming pared 6 bases from V and 2 bases from J, leaving 22 bases between. The CDR3 DNA sequence: TGTGCCAGCAGACTCTCTAACTGGGACCCGTCCAACACCGGGGAGCTGTTTTTT. Its protein product is CASRLSNWDPSNTGELFF.

This sequence joins TRBV3-1 (or the pseudogene TRBV3-2) and TRBJ1-1; 8 bases align to TRBD1. J was trimmed by 0 bases and V by 2 bases; bases with no gene match: 2. The CDR3 loop spans 15 amino acids. The germline V gene has CDR1 LGHDT and CDR2 YNNKEL (reference sequence). CDR3 sequence reads: CASSQRQGMNTEAFF. The CDR3, as DNA: TGTGCCAGCAGCCAACGACAGGGGATGAACACTGAAGCTTTCTTT.

The genes are TRBV6-6 and TRBJ2-5, with 10 bases that match TRBD2. Trimming took 8 bases from V and 3 from J; bases not matched to a gene: 6. In germline, CDR1 is MNHNY, CDR2 SVGAGI (reference sequence). The CDR3 contains 14 residues. The CDR3: CASLELAGEETQYF. The CDR3 DNA is TGTGCCAGCCTCGAGCTAGCGGGAGAAGAGACCCAGTACTTC.

The rearrangement uses TRBV11-2 and TRBJ2-3; 9 bases are shared with TRBD2. The germline gives CDR1 SGHAT, CDR2 FQNNGV. After removal of 2 bases from V and 4 bases from J, the junction contained 4 bases not matched to a gene. CDR3 length: 15 residues. The DNA for the CDR3 is TGTGCCAGCAGCTTATCTGCGGGAGGGCCAGATACGCAGTATTTT. Translation gives CASSLSAGGPDTQYF.

The V call is TRBV5-1, the J call TRBJ2-7; 7 bases map to TRBD1. This CDR3 is 14 amino acids long. The germline CDR1 and CDR2 sequences are SGHRS and YFSETQ. Trimming took 4 bases from V and 0 from J; bases not matched to a gene: 4. The CDR3 spells CASSPGQASYEQYF. CDR3 coding DNA: TGCGCCAGCAGCCCAGGACAGGCCTCCTACGAGCAGTACTTC.

The rearrangement joins TRBV18 to TRBJ2-1, with 10 bases lining up with TRBD2. J gave up 5 bases and V 1 base, and 5 bases lay outside the gene matches. This CDR3 region has 16 residues. Per germline, CDR1 KGHSH and CDR2 LQKENI. The CDR3 here is CASSPLKLAGNNEQFF. The CDR3 bases are TGTGCCAGCTCACCACTAAAACTAGCGGGAAACAATGAGCAGTTCTTC.